Presented here are 3 T cell receptor beta chains from one specimen sequenced in a study of TIL therapy for anti-PD-1-resistant metastatic lung cancer. The time point was: pre-treatment sample, taken before nivolumab and TIL therapy. The immunoSEQ assay was v3. This table comes from immunoSEQ multiplex PCR, and its TCRdb copy is limited to in-frame clones, with some not included. The sample lists 50,000 to 70,000 clones, 75% to 90% occurring once. The source was blood, collected at baseline. These TCRs come from a person between 25 and 79 years old with non-small cell lung cancer.

V and J are TRBV6-2 or TRBV6-3 and TRBJ1-2; perhaps TRBD1 as D (6 bases). Germline CDR1 MNHEY, CDR2 SVGEGT. V was pared by 6 bases and J by 0 bases, with 8 bases between. This CDR3 has 13 residues. This CDR3 reads CASSWDTNYGYTF. DNA for the CDR3: TGTGCCAGCAGCTGGGACACTAACTATGGCTACACCTTC.

The rearrangement joins TRBV18 to TRBJ2-7; 11 nucleotides agree with TRBD1. V shed 6 bases, J shed 7 bases, and the junction held 11 bases outside the gene matches. The germline V gene has CDR1 KGHSH and CDR2 LQKENI. The CDR3 extends over 15 amino acids. CDR3 coding DNA: TGTGCCAGCTCGCCCGGGACAGGGGGTTTTTGGGAGCAGTACTTC. It is translated as CASSPGTGGFWEQYF.

This clone has only a few counts. This chain connects TRBV7-3 to TRBJ2-1; tentatively, D is TRBD2 (6 bases). The CDR3 is 15 amino acids. V lost 5 bases to trimming and J lost 3 bases, with 14 bases between them. In germline, CDR1 is SGHTA, CDR2 FQGTGA. DNA of the CDR3: TGTGCCAGCAGCCCTTACGGAGGGAACTACAATGAGCAGTTCTTC. It yields the protein CASSPYGGNYNEQFF.